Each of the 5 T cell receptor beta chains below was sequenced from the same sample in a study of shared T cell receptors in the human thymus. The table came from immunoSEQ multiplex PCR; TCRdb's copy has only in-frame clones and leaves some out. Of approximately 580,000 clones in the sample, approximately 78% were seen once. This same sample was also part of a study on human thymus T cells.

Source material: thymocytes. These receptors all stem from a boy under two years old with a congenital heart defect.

The CDR3 here is CASSLARTSGRPRTDTQYF. CDR3 DNA: TGTGCCAGCAGCTTAGCTCGGACTAGCGGGAGGCCGCGCACAGATACGCAGTATTTT. This sequence joins TRBV7-2 and TRBJ2-3; TRBD2 matches at 14 bases. The J segment lost 1 base and the V segment lost 0 bases, leaving 6 bases of the junction unmatched. This CDR3 contains 19 residues. CDR1 SGHTA and CDR2 FQGNSA come from the germline V gene.

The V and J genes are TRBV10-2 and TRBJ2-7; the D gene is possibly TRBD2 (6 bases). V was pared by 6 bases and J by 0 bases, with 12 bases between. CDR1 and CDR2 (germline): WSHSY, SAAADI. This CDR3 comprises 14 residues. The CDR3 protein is CASRELADSYEQYF. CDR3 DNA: TGCGCCAGCAGGGAACTAGCCGACTCCTACGAGCAGTACTTC.

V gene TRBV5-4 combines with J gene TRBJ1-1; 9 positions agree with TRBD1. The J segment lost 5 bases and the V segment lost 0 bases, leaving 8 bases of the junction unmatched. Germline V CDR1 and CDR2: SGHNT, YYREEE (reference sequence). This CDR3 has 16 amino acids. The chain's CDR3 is CASSLGGQGRQTEAFF. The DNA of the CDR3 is TGTGCCAGCAGCTTGGGTGGACAGGGGAGACAAACTGAAGCTTTCTTT.

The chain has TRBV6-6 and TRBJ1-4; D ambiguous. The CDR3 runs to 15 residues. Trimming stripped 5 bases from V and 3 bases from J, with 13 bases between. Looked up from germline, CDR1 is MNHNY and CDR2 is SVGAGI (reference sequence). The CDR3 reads CASSPRAGPNEKLFF. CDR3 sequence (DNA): TGTGCCAGCAGTCCGAGAGCGGGTCCTAATGAAAAACTGTTTTTT.

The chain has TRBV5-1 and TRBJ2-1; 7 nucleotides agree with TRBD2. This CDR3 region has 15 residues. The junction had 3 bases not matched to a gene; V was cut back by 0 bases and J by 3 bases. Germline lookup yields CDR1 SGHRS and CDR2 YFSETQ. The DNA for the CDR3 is TGCGCCAGCAGCTTGGAAGCGGGATACTACAATGAGCAGTTCTTC. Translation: CASSLEAGYYNEQFF.